This record covers a single TCR beta chain. Its antigen is unidentified. Relative to the germline gene, one junction end is altered; a read error may explain this. Per the germline V gene, CDR1 is MDHEN and CDR2 is SYDVKM. This CDR3 comprises 15 residues. TCRdb ran MiXCR on the 5' RACE reads and lists one entry per CDR3 protein. This table has 1.5 million to 2 million distinct CDR3 sequences, about 31% appearing once. This record belongs to a study of identical twins. General observations from the study: Cross-sectional statistical analysis, not tracking of the same donors, underpinned the conclusions. Within beta out-of-frame sequences, the excess sharing observed between twins was weaker.

V and J are TRBV28 and TRBJ1-6; D gene unclear. This clonotype originated in a newborn girl in good health. The sequenced sample was cord blood. DNA of the CDR3: TGTGCCAGCAGTTCCCTCGGACGGAATAATCCACCCCTCCACTTT. Its protein product is CASSSLGRNNPPLHF.